The rows below give T cell receptor beta chains drawn from one sample of a study of blood T cell repertoires in COVID-19. Clones were read by immunoSEQ multiplex PCR, and TCRdb kept only the in-frame ones, dropping some. The sample lists about 120,000 clones, approximately 90% occurring once. Sequencing was performed on peripheral blood. The receptors shown here come from a woman in her 70s who had recovered from COVID-19. CDR3s include the opening cysteine and the closing phenylalanine or tryptophan. The D gene is left open where the match is weak. Clone size appears in some rows only: once, few, many, or a class for an expanded clone.

TRBV27,NA,TRBJ1-1,NA,TGTGCCAGCAGTTTACTTGGGGAGGTCACTGAAGCTTTCTTT,CASSLLGEVTEAFF
TRBV10-3,NA,TRBJ1-1,TRBD1,TGTGCCATCAGTCCTGGGGGGACAGGGGGGCTGGTCACTGAAGCTTTCTTT,CAISPGGTGGLVTEAFF
TRBV5-1,NA,TRBJ2-7,NA,TGCGCCAGCAGCCGGGCAGGGGACTCCTACGAGCAGTACTTC,CASSRAGDSYEQYF
TRBV7-2,NA,TRBJ1-4,TRBD1,TGTGCCAGCAGCAGTCCCGGGACAGGGAGGGCTAATGAAAAACTGTTTTTT,CASSSPGTGRANEKLFF
TRBV7-2,NA,TRBJ2-2,NA,TGTGCCAGCAGCCCCCAACCCTTGAGATCCGGGGGGGAGCTGTTTTTT,CASSPQPLRSGGELFF
TRBV3-1/TRBV3-2,NA,TRBJ1-5,NA,TGTGCCAGCAGCCAATCGGACAACAATCAGCCCCAGCATTTT,CASSQSDNNQPQHF
TRBV18,NA,TRBJ2-7,NA,TGTGCCAGCTCACCGCAGGGAGGAACCTACGAGCAGTACTTC,CASSPQGGTYEQYF
TRBV30,once,TRBJ2-3,NA,TGTGCCTGGAGCCTAGGTACAGATACGCAGTATTTT,CAWSLGTDTQYF
TRBV3-1/TRBV3-2,once,TRBJ2-7,NA,TGTGCCAGCAGCCAAGATTTAGCGTCGGGTTCTTACGAGCAGTACTTC,CASSQDLASGSYEQYF
TRBV20-1,once,TRBJ2-3,NA,TGCAGTGCATCGGGGGCAGATACGCAGTATTTT,CSASGADTQYF
TRBV7-2,NA,TRBJ1-3,NA,TGTGCCAGCAGCTTAGATCCCGTGCAGGGTACAACAAACACCATATATTTT,CASSLDPVQGTTNTIYF
TRBV11-2,NA,TRBJ2-3,TRBD2,TGTGCCAGCAGCATCGGACTAGCGGGGTTCACAGATACGCAGTATTTT,CASSIGLAGFTDTQYF
TRBV29-1,NA,TRBJ2-7,NA,TGCAGCGTTTCGGAGACCTCCTCCTACGAGCAGTACTTC,CSVSETSSYEQYF
TRBV24-1,NA,TRBJ2-2,NA,TGTGCCACCAGTGAGGGCCCTGCGGGGAACACCGGGGAGCTGTTTTTT,CATSEGPAGNTGELFF
TRBV7-9,NA,TRBJ2-3,TRBD2,TGTGCCAGCAGCTCCGGGGGGGATACGCAGTATTTT,CASSSGGDTQYF
TRBV9,NA,TRBJ1-1,NA,TGTGCCAGCAGCGTCTCTAGGGGCACTGAAGCTTTCTTT,CASSVSRGTEAFF
TRBV29-1,NA,TRBJ2-7,TRBD1,TGCAGCGTCCTCCGGGACAGCAACTACGAGCAGTACTTC,CSVLRDSNYEQYF
TRBV29-1,NA,TRBJ2-1,TRBD2,TGCAGCGTTGAAGGCCTAGCGGGGGGGCCCACCTACAATGAGCAGTTCTTC,CSVEGLAGGPTYNEQFF
TRBV7-2,NA,TRBJ2-3,TRBD2,TGTGCCAGCAGCTTAGTGGGGACTAGCGGGGGCCGCCGGGATACGCAGTATTTT,CASSLVGTSGGRRDTQYF
TRBV5-5,few,TRBJ2-3,TRBD1,TGTGCCAGCAGCCCCGGACAGGGGGCGTTCACAGATACGCAGTATTTT,CASSPGQGAFTDTQYF
TRBV28,NA,TRBJ2-6,NA,TGTGCCAGCAGTCCCCAGGCAGGGAAGGGTTCTGGGGCCAACGTCCTGACTTTC,CASSPQAGKGSGANVLTF
TRBV7-2,NA,TRBJ1-2,NA,TGTGCCAGCAGCTTAGACGGAGGGTATGGCTACACCTTC,CASSLDGGYGYTF
TRBV5-1,NA,TRBJ2-2,NA,TGCGCCAGCAGTCCCCAGGGCACCGGGGAGCTGTTTTTT,CASSPQGTGELFF
TRBV30,NA,TRBJ1-4,NA,TGTGCCTGCACCAGGGCAACTAATGAAAAACTGTTTTTT,CACTRATNEKLFF
TRBV9,NA,TRBJ2-7,NA,TGTGCCAGCAGCGTAGGGGCACCCTCCTACGAGCAGTACTTC,CASSVGAPSYEQYF
TRBV19,once,TRBJ2-3,TRBD2,TGTGCCAGTAGCGGACTAGCAGTCAACACAGATACGCAGTATTTT,CASSGLAVNTDTQYF
TRBV28,NA,TRBJ2-5,NA,TGTGCCAGCAGTCCCATCCGGGACTTCCAAGAGACCCAGTACTTC,CASSPIRDFQETQYF
TRBV5-8,NA,TRBJ1-3,NA,TGTGCCAGCAGCTTGGGAGCCCGAACCTCTGGAAACACCATATATTTT,CASSLGARTSGNTIYF
TRBV5-6,NA,TRBJ2-3,TRBD1,TGTGCCAGCAGCAGGGACAGGGGTAAGGCAGATACGCAGTATTTT,CASSRDRGKADTQYF
TRBV2,NA,TRBJ2-2,TRBD1,TGTGCCAGCTCTTTGAGACAGGGTAGGACCGGGGAGCTGTTTTTT,CASSLRQGRTGELFF
TRBV9,NA,TRBJ1-2,NA,TGTGCCAGCAGCGTAGGACAGATCTATGGCTACACCTTC,CASSVGQIYGYTF
TRBV9,NA,TRBJ2-5,TRBD2,TGTGCCAGCAGCCCTTCTGGGCGGGGGGGCTGGGAGACCCAGTACTTC,CASSPSGRGGWETQYF
TRBV6-5,NA,TRBJ1-5,NA,TGTGCCAGCAGTCGCGACAGTTTTTCTAATCAGCCCCAGCATTTT,CASSRDSFSNQPQHF
TRBV7-3,few,TRBJ1-1,NA,TGTGCCAGCAGCTTAATTATATCCTCTGAAGCTTTCTTT,CASSLIISSEAFF
TRBV6-6,few,TRBJ1-6,NA,TGTGCCAGCAGTCCAACCACAGGGAATTCCCTCAATTCACCCCTCCACTTT,CASSPTTGNSLNSPLHF
TRBV11-3,NA,TRBJ1-3,NA,TGTGCCAGCAGCTTAGAGACCCCACCACAGGGATGGAGGACTGGAAACACCATATATTTT,CASSLETPPQGWRTGNTIYF
TRBV21-1,once,TRBJ1-1,NA,TGTGCCAGCGCCAACGGGACAGAGAACACTGAAGCTTTCTTT,CASANGTENTEAFF
TRBV7-9,once,TRBJ2-7,TRBD2,TGTGCCACCACCCCTAGCGGGGGGGCCTACGAGCAGTACTTC,CATTPSGGAYEQYF
TRBV19,NA,TRBJ1-5,TRBD1,TGTGCCAGTAAGGAGGGGGCGAGGGGCAATCAGCCCCAGCATTTT,CASKEGARGNQPQHF
TRBV7-9,NA,TRBJ2-5,NA,TGTGCCAGCAGCTTCTCGCGGGCTCGCGAGACCCAGTACTTC,CASSFSRARETQYF
TRBV4-3,NA,TRBJ1-2,NA,TGCGCCAGCAGCCAAGGGCAGGGGCGGATCTTCTATGGCTACACCTTC,CASSQGQGRIFYGYTF
TRBV5-6,few,TRBJ2-1,NA,TGTGCCAGCAGCTTGCGCCGCGGCAATGAGCAGTTCTTC,CASSLRRGNEQFF
TRBV10-3,few,TRBJ2-3,TRBD2,TGTGCCATCAGTTTCGAAGCGGGGGGGGGCACAGATACGCAGTATTTT,CAISFEAGGGTDTQYF
TRBV6-4,once,TRBJ2-3,NA,TGTGCCAGCAGTGTAACAGGGTCGGCAGATACGCAGTATTTT,CASSVTGSADTQYF
TRBV19,NA,TRBJ1-1,NA,TGTGCCAGTAGTCTCATTCCCTCAGGGACTATGAACACTGAAGCTTTCTTT,CASSLIPSGTMNTEAFF
TRBV7-8,NA,TRBJ2-5,TRBD1,TGTGCCAGCAGCCCCGGGGACAGGGTTGAGACCCAGTACTTC,CASSPGDRVETQYF
TRBV3-1/TRBV3-2,NA,TRBJ2-2,TRBD2,TGTGCCAGCAGCCAGAGCGGGAGGCTCACCGGGGAGCTGTTTTTT,CASSQSGRLTGELFF
TRBV30,NA,TRBJ1-5,TRBD1,TGTGCCTGTAAGGACAGGGGCGGCCAGCCCCAGCATTTT,CACKDRGGQPQHF
TRBV2,NA,TRBJ2-7,NA,TGTGCCAGCAGCCGAGACAGCTCCTACGAGCAGTACTTC,CASSRDSSYEQYF
TRBV5-1,NA,TRBJ2-7,TRBD2,TGCGCCAGCACCCCGAGGGCGGGAGAAAGGGACGAGCAGTACTTC,CASTPRAGERDEQYF
TRBV10-1,NA,TRBJ1-3,NA,TGCGCCAGCAGTGAGCCCCAGGACTACTCTGGAAACACCATATATTTT,CASSEPQDYSGNTIYF
TRBV9,NA,TRBJ1-4,TRBD1,TGTGCCAGCAGCGTAAGGACAGGCGAGTCTGAAAAACTGTTTTTT,CASSVRTGESEKLFF
TRBV20-1,NA,TRBJ1-1,NA,TGCAGTGCCAGAACGTCCTCTAAAGCTTTCTTT,CSARTSSKAFF
TRBV2,NA,TRBJ1-5,NA,TGTGCCAGCAGCGCGGTCAATCAGCCCCAGCATTTT,CASSAVNQPQHF
TRBV5-8,NA,TRBJ1-3,NA,TGTGCCAGCAGCATCCTAGCGACAGAGAGGGGAAACACCATATATTTT,CASSILATERGNTIYF
TRBV6-5,once,TRBJ2-7,NA,TGTGCCAGCATCCAGGGTTCCTACGAGCAGTACTTC,CASIQGSYEQYF
TRBV5-1,NA,TRBJ2-5,TRBD2,TGCGCCAGCAGCTTGGTCGGGACTAAGGGGGAGACCCAGTACTTC,CASSLVGTKGETQYF